This T cell receptor beta chain was identified in a study of blood T cell repertoires in COVID-19. Study as a whole: PBMCs, B-cell-depleted T cells, or T cells provided the cDNA or gDNA that made up the material.

Germline lookup yields CDR1 MDHEN and CDR2 SYDVKM. The ends lost 4 bases at V and 0 bases at J; junction bases unmatched: 6. This CDR3 is built from 16 residues. Here immunoSEQ multiplex PCR was the method, and the copy in TCRdb shows in-frame clones only, minus some. In the table there are 210,000 or so clones, 80% of which are singletons. This chain connects TRBV28 to TRBJ1-2; 9 bases align to TRBD1. This TCR came from a woman aged 40-49 years with acute COVID-19. The sequencing input was PBMCs or T cells enriched from blood (not recorded which). For the CDR3, the DNA is TGTGCCAGCAGTTCGCCGACAGGGGGGACTAACTATGGCTACACCTTC. Encoded protein: CASSSPTGGTNYGYTF.